A single sample is the source of the 22 T cell receptor beta chains below, sequenced in a study of graft-versus-host responses after intestinal transplantation. Profiled with immunoSEQ multiplex PCR; TCRdb holds only in-frame clones, not every one. The table shows tens of thousands of clones, with 80% to 95% occurring only once. Their antigen targets remain unknown. Sequencing was performed on unstimulated CD4+ T cells sorted from spleen or lymph node cells, taken before intestinal transplant. The receptors were sampled from a human donor who received an intestinal transplant.

The rearrangement links TRBV18 to TRBJ2-4; D remains ambiguous. Germline assignment: CDR1 KGHSH and CDR2 LQKENI. The CDR3 has 15 amino acids. Trimming removed 1 base from V and 0 bases from J, with 7 bases in between. CDR3 sequence (DNA): TGTGCCAGCTCACCACAGGGTTTAGCCAAAAACATTCAGTACTTC. It yields the protein CASSPQGLAKNIQYF.

J is TRBJ1-6 and V is TRBV6-1; TRBD1 matches at 9 bases. The germline CDR1 and CDR2 sequences are MNHNS and SASEGT. J was trimmed by 7 bases and V by 6 bases; bases with no gene match: 7. The CDR3 extends over 15 amino acids. CDR3 loop: CASRAGQGYNSPLHF. CDR3 in DNA: TGTGCCAGCAGAGCAGGACAGGGGTACAATTCACCCCTCCACTTT.

The V gene is TRBV5-4, the J gene TRBJ1-4; the D gene is possibly TRBD1 (5 bases). Germline lookup yields CDR1 SGHNT and CDR2 YYREEE (reference sequence). V lost 2 bases, J lost 6 bases, and 11 bases lay in between. The CDR3 consists of 14 residues. The CDR3 bases are TGTGCCAGCAGCTTAGTGGGGACCGATGAAAAACTGTTTTTT. It is translated as CASSLVGTDEKLFF.

This chain links TRBV10-2 with TRBJ2-7, with D perhaps TRBD1 or TRBD2 (5 bases each). The V end lost 6 bases, the J end lost 2 bases, and 11 bases lay between the germline ends. Per germline, CDR1 WSHSY and CDR2 SAAADI. The length of the CDR3 is 13 residues. The chain's CDR3 is CASSRDGTYEQYF. The DNA of the CDR3 is TGCGCCAGCAGCAGGGACGGGACCTACGAGCAGTACTTC.

The CDR3 bases are TGTGCCAGCAGCTTTGACACAGGGGGCTCCAACACTGAAGCTTTCTTT. As protein: CASSFDTGGSNTEAFF. V is TRBV5-8 and J is TRBJ1-1, with 9 positions matching TRBD1. V lost 2 bases and J lost 2; bases outside the gene matches: 7. Germline assignment: CDR1 SGHTS and CDR2 YDEGEE. The CDR3 is 16 residues long.

CDR3 sequence (DNA): TGTGCCACCAGCAGAGATCCCGCAGATACGCAGTATTTT. This gives the protein CATSRDPADTQYF. The chain combines TRBV15 with TRBJ2-3; D unclear. The ends were cut back, 0 bases at V and 4 bases at J, with 5 bases in the middle. CDR1 is LNHNV, CDR2 YYDKDF, per germline (reference sequence). This CDR3 is built from 13 residues.

V and J are TRBV19 and TRBJ2-5, with 9 positions matching TRBD1. The end of the DNA is better explained by TRBJ2-7, so the J call may be wrong. CDR1 and CDR2 from the germline V gene are LNHDA and SQIVND (reference sequence). The CDR3 extends over 14 amino acids. This CDR3 is CASSMDRGSYEQYF. CDR3 sequence (DNA): TGTGCCAGTAGTATGGACAGGGGTTCCTACGAGCAGTACTTC.

J is TRBJ2-7 and V is TRBV5-8; TRBD2 is a possible D gene (6 bases). The ends were cut back, 4 bases at V and 3 bases at J, with 20 bases in the middle. The CDR3 covers 16 residues. Germline-derived CDR1 and CDR2 are SGHTS and YDEGEE. The CDR3 sequence: CASSRDAGPLYYEQYF. The CDR3 bases are TGTGCCAGCAGCCGAGACGCGGGACCCCTTTACTACGAGCAGTACTTC.

The rearrangement uses TRBV12-5 and TRBJ2-5; maybe TRBD1 (6 bases). Germline V lookup: CDR1 LGHNT, CDR2 FRNRAP. V was trimmed by 4 bases and J by 7 bases, leaving 13 bases between them. The CDR3 is made up of 13 amino acids. CDR3 loop: CASGWGLGRTQYF. The CDR3 coding sequence is TGTGCTAGTGGTTGGGGGCTGGGGAGGACCCAGTACTTC.

V usage is TRBV27 and J usage is TRBJ2-7; D possibly corresponds to TRBD1 (6 bases). This CDR3 is 12 amino acids long. V was shortened by 7 bases and J by 6 bases, with 13 bases between the two germline ends. Germline V gives CDR1 MNHEY, CDR2 SMNVEV (reference sequence). The CDR3 sequence: CASTPEQGEQYF. In nucleotides, the CDR3 is TGTGCCAGCACCCCTGAACAGGGCGAGCAGTACTTC.

The chain combines TRBV28 with TRBJ1-1; the D is unclear. CDR1 is MDHEN and CDR2 is SYDVKM in the germline V gene. CDR3 size: 13 residues. The V gene lost 3 bases and the J gene lost 1 base, with 6 bases spanning the gap. CDR3 protein: CASSFDGNTEAFF. As DNA, the CDR3 is TGTGCCAGCAGTTTCGACGGGAACACTGAAGCTTTCTTT.

This chain uses TRBV5-6 with TRBJ1-5, with D perhaps TRBD1 (6 bases). The CDR3 contains 18 residues. Germline V gene sequence: CDR1 SGHDT, CDR2 YYEEEE. The V end was cut by 1 base, the J end by 4 bases, with 21 bases between. The CDR3 here is CASSLFGRGAQGNQPQHF. In DNA, the CDR3 is TGTGCCAGCAGCTTGTTCGGGCGGGGGGCGCAAGGGAATCAGCCCCAGCATTTT. Filled out from reference TRBV5-6 and TRBJ1-5, the complete variable domain reads DAGVTQSPTHLIKTRGQQVTLRCSPKSGHDTVSWYQQALGQGPQFIFQYYEEEERQRGNFPDRFSGHQFPNYSSELNVNALLLGDSALYLCASSLFGRGAQGNQPQHFGDGTRLSIL.

J is TRBJ2-7 and V is TRBV6-5, with 12 bases aligning to TRBD2. V shed 5 bases, J shed 3 bases, and the junction held 5 bases outside the gene matches. This CDR3 comprises 15 residues. CDR1 and CDR2 from the germline V gene are MNHEY and SVGAGI. The CDR3 coding sequence is TGTGCCAGCAGTAGAAAGACTAGCGGGAGCTACGAGCAGTACTTC. Its translation is CASSRKTSGSYEQYF.

V is TRBV28 and J is TRBJ2-7, with 7 bases lining up with TRBD2. Germline V gene lookup returns CDR1 MDHEN and CDR2 SYDVKM. This CDR3 has 11 amino acids. Losses at the gene ends were 6 bases for V and 10 bases for J; bases not matched to a gene: 6. CDR3 in DNA: TGTGCCAGCAGCGACGGACTAGATCAGTACTTC. It is translated as CASSDGLDQYF.

This clone was found once. The chain links TRBV28 to TRBJ2-2; D uncertain. Looked up from germline, CDR1 is MDHEN and CDR2 is SYDVKM. The germline V and J ends were trimmed by 6 bases and 6 bases, with 14 bases remaining between them. There are 14 residues in the CDR3. The CDR3 DNA reads TGTGCCAGCAGGTACCCCCGTGGTTCCGGGGAGCTGTTTTTT. Amino acids: CASRYPRGSGELFF.

This sequence joins TRBV5-1 and TRBJ1-1; the D is unclear. V lost 2 bases and J lost 10, with 15 bases in between. The CDR3 loop spans 13 amino acids. Germline values: CDR1 SGHRS, CDR2 YFSETQ. DNA for the CDR3: TGCGCCAGCAGCTTTAAACCGCTCGGCAGAGCTTTCTTT. Translated: CASSFKPLGRAFF.

This clone was counted a single time. The chain combines TRBV18 with TRBJ1-1; the match to TRBD1 covers 8 bases. Per the germline V gene, CDR1 is KGHSH and CDR2 is LQKENI. V lost 2 bases, J lost 4 bases, and 6 bases stayed unmatched. This CDR3 comprises 15 residues. DNA of the CDR3: TGTGCCAGCTCACCATCGACAGGGGAGGGCACTGAAGCTTTCTTT. Translated, it gives CASSPSTGEGTEAFF.

This chain connects TRBV5-1 to TRBJ2-5; unclear D gene. CDR3 length: 14 residues. The V gene's germline CDR1 is SGHRS and CDR2 YFSETQ. The V end was cut by 0 bases, the J end by 1 base, with 7 bases between. As DNA, the CDR3 is TGCGCCAGCAGCTTGGGGCAGTTCCAAGAGACCCAGTACTTC. Translating it yields CASSLGQFQETQYF.

This clone has only a few counts. This rearrangement joins TRBV5-1 to TRBJ1-2; 12 nucleotides agree with TRBD1. Trimming removed 4 bases from V and 2 bases from J; junction bases left unmatched: 12. This CDR3 is built from 18 residues. Germline lookup yields CDR1 SGHRS and CDR2 YFSETQ. CDR3 region: CASSPRPGTGGRNYGYTF. DNA of the CDR3: TGCGCCAGCAGCCCTCGTCCCGGGACAGGGGGCAGAAACTATGGCTACACCTTC.

The CDR3 reads CASSPKGRDFDEQFF. CDR3 coding DNA: TGTGCCAGCAGCCCCAAGGGGCGGGATTTCGATGAGCAGTTCTTC. This chain connects TRBV7-7 to TRBJ2-1; a possible D gene is TRBD2 (6 bases). This CDR3 is built from 15 residues. Germline assignment: CDR1 SSHAT and CDR2 FNYEAQ (reference sequence). The ends were cut back, 5 bases at V and 8 bases at J, with 19 bases in the middle.

This chain connects TRBV18 to TRBJ1-5, with TRBD1 identical over 9 bases. The CDR3 runs to 22 residues. Germline loops: CDR1 KGHSH, CDR2 LQKENI. V gave up 0 bases and J gave up 0 bases; unmatched junction bases: 18. CDR3 coding DNA: TGTGCCAGCTCACCACCCCGAGTCATGTCCCAGGACAGGGGCCATAGCAATCAGCCCCAGCATTTT. Encoded protein: CASSPPRVMSQDRGHSNQPQHF. Looking up the rest from reference TRBV18 and TRBJ1-5 gives the full variable domain: NAGVMQNPRHLVRRRGQEARLRCSPMKGHSHVYWYRQLPEEGLKFMVYLQKENIIDESGMPKERFSAEFPKEGPSILRIQQVVRGDSAAYFCASSPPRVMSQDRGHSNQPQHFGDGTRLSIL.

This clone was seen a single time. The chain couples TRBV11-2 to TRBJ2-3; D ambiguous. Trimming shortened V by 3 bases and J by 2 bases, and 6 bases separated the two germline ends. The CDR3 consists of 13 residues. In germline, CDR1 is SGHAT, CDR2 FQNNGV. The CDR3 DNA reads as TGTGCCAGCAGCTTGATATACACAGATACGCAGTATTTT. Protein: CASSLIYTDTQYF.